These 23 T cell receptor beta chains originate from one sample sequenced in a study of patients and donors after allogeneic stem cell transplantation. TCRdb redid the calling of the RT-PCR reads with MiXCR, one entry per CDR3 protein. Of about 960,000 distinct CDR3 sequences in the sample, 18% were seen once. Source material: blood, either unsorted or a sorted T cell fraction (not recorded which). These TCRs come from a human donor who was either an allogeneic HSCT recipient or a stem cell or donor lymphocyte infusion donor (not recorded which). It is not recorded whose cells these are; they may come from a transplant donor.

The rearrangement links TRBV12-3 or TRBV12-4 to TRBJ1-2; 7 positions agree with TRBD1. The J segment lost 2 bases and the V segment lost 2 bases, leaving 5 bases of the junction unmatched. The CDR3 length is 15 residues. In DNA form, the CDR3 reads TGTGCCAGCAGTTTAAGAGGGGACAGAAACTATGGCTACACCTTC. This codes for CASSLRGDRNYGYTF.

This clonotype was counted between two and nine times. V gene TRBV4-3 combines with J gene TRBJ1-5, with D unresolved. This CDR3 is 16 amino acids long. Germline CDR1 and CDR2: LGHNA and YSLEER. V was trimmed by 0 bases and J by 1 base, leaving 10 bases between them. The CDR3 DNA reads as TGCGCCAGCAGCCAAGATCCGGCCCCGAGCAATCAGCCCCAGCATTTT. It is translated as CASSQDPAPSNQPQHF.

The CDR3 DNA sequence: TGTGCCAGCAGTTTAGTGCGGCCCGGGGTTAGCACAGATACGCAGTATTTT. Protein sequence: CASSLVRPGVSTDTQYF. The chain uses TRBV12-3 or TRBV12-4 and TRBJ2-3, with a tentative D call TRBD2 (5 bases). CDR3 length equals 17 residues. V gave up 1 base and J gave up 0 bases, with 14 bases separating them.

The gene calls are TRBV11-2 and TRBJ2-5; D ambiguous. The CDR3 is 14 amino acids. V lost 0 bases and J 2 bases, leaving 7 bases between the germline ends. Germline CDR1 SGHAT, CDR2 FQNNGV. CDR3 sequence reads: CASSLDLQQETQYF. The CDR3 DNA follows: TGTGCCAGCAGCTTAGATTTACAGCAAGAGACCCAGTACTTC.

The sample holds a few counts of this clonotype. The chain carries TRBV2 and TRBJ1-2; D is unresolved. Germline CDR1 and CDR2: SNHLY and FYNNEI. V shed 3 bases and J shed 10 bases, with 15 bases lying between them. The CDR3 runs 13 residues. The CDR3 nucleotides read TGTGCCAGCAGTGAGGCGGTCGCCAAGATCTACACCTTC. Its translation is CASSEAVAKIYTF. The full variable domain, with the rest looked up from reference TRBV2 and TRBJ1-2, is EPEVTQTPSHQVTQMGQEVILRCVPISNHLYFYWYRQILGQKVEFLVSFYNNEISEKSEIFDDQFSVERPDGSNFTLKIRSTKLEDSAMYFCASSEAVAKIYTFGSGTRLTVV.

The genes are TRBV6-2 or TRBV6-3 and TRBJ2-1, with 15 bases aligning to TRBD2. CDR3 length equals 17 residues. After removal of 5 bases from V and 4 bases from J, the junction contained 6 bases not matched to a gene. Germline-derived CDR1 and CDR2 are MNHEY and SVGEGT. CDR3 region: CASSDGLAGGLYNEQFF. As DNA, the CDR3 is TGTGCCAGCAGTGACGGACTAGCGGGGGGGCTGTACAATGAGCAGTTCTTC.

This clonotype has just a few counts. V is TRBV11-2 and J is TRBJ2-1, with TRBD2 identical over 7 bases. Germline CDR1 is SGHAT and CDR2 is FQNNGV. With 5 bases clipped from V and 3 bases from J, the junction kept 16 bases outside the gene matches. The CDR3 is made up of 18 amino acids. CDR3 bases: TGTGCCAGCAGCCCACCCTTTACTAGCGTCGGTCACTACAATGAGCAGTTCTTC. Amino acids: CASSPPFTSVGHYNEQFF.

The chain carries TRBV5-1 and TRBJ2-1; a weak D match, TRBD2 (5 bases). The CDR3 length is 12 residues. Germline assignment: CDR1 SGHRS and CDR2 YFSETQ. V was trimmed by 7 bases and J by 9 bases, leaving 14 bases between them. The CDR3 DNA is TGCGCCAGCCAAGGAGGTCTGGCTGAGCAGTTCTTC. It yields the protein CASQGGLAEQFF.

This clonotype has just a few counts. V usage is TRBV7-8 and J usage is TRBJ2-7; no reliable D call. Germline assignment: CDR1 SGHVS and CDR2 FQNEAQ. V lost 1 base and J lost 4, with 5 bases in between. There are 12 residues in the CDR3. This CDR3 is CASSLGKYEQYF. CDR3 nucleotides: TGTGCCAGCAGCTTAGGCAAGTACGAGCAGTACTTC.

The rearrangement links TRBV12-3 or TRBV12-4 to TRBJ2-6; D may be TRBD1 (6 bases). The V end was cut by 6 bases, the J end by 2 bases, with 11 bases between. This CDR3 region has 15 residues. This chain's CDR3 is CASRPRGPGANVLTF. CDR3 coding DNA: TGTGCCAGCAGGCCCAGGGGTCCTGGGGCCAACGTCCTGACTTTC.

This clonotype was counted a few times. The chain links TRBV27 to TRBJ2-3; 9 nucleotides line up with TRBD1. The junction had 5 bases not matched to a gene; V was cut back by 7 bases and J by 3 bases. Germline loops: CDR1 MNHEY, CDR2 SMNVEV (reference sequence). The CDR3 is made up of 14 amino acids. The CDR3 loop is CASIPGQGTDTQYF. The CDR3 DNA reads as TGTGCCAGCATCCCGGGACAGGGAACAGATACGCAGTATTTT.

This clonotype was picked up a small number of times. This chain links TRBV20-1 with TRBJ1-4; the D gene is possibly TRBD1 (5 bases). Trimming shortened V by 4 bases and J by 7 bases, and 19 bases separated the two germline ends. The germline V gene has CDR1 DFQATT and CDR2 SNEGSKA (reference sequence). This CDR3 is 15 amino acids long. In DNA form, the CDR3 reads TGCAGTGCTATGGGGGAACGGCGTGTAGGTGAAAAACTGTTTTTT. This sequence encodes CSAMGERRVGEKLFF.

This clonotype showed up just a few times. V usage is TRBV4-2 and J usage is TRBJ1-5; D remains unclear. Trimming left V 0 bases short and J 4 bases short, with 7 bases between. Germline V gene lookup returns CDR1 LGHNA and CDR2 YNFKEQ. This CDR3 is built from 14 residues. In DNA, the CDR3 is TGTGCCAGCAGCCAAGATCAACCAAATCAGCCCCAGCATTTT. This gives the protein CASSQDQPNQPQHF.

This clonotype was seen ten or more times. The V call is TRBV12-3 or TRBV12-4, the J call TRBJ1-4; a possible D gene is TRBD1 (5 bases). Trimming removed 5 bases at V and 8 bases at J, with 18 bases between. The CDR3 loop spans 15 amino acids. CDR3 residues: CASSPGASWGEKLFF. The CDR3 bases are TGTGCCAGCAGTCCTGGGGCGTCTTGGGGGGAAAAACTGTTTTTT.

The chain employs TRBV20-1 and TRBJ1-4; D is uncertain. The length of the CDR3 is 14 residues. Per germline, CDR1 DFQATT and CDR2 SNEGSKA (reference sequence). The V end lost 1 base, the J end lost 7 bases, and 13 bases lay between the germline ends. The CDR3 nucleotides are TGCAGTGCTAGAGTAGAGGGTACGAGTGAAAAACTGTTTTTT. Translating it yields CSARVEGTSEKLFF.

The rearrangement links TRBV9 to TRBJ2-5; 7 bases agree with TRBD2. J lost 5 bases, V lost 0 bases, and 7 bases had no gene match. The CDR3 spans 15 residues. CDR1 and CDR2 from the germline V gene are SGDLS and YYNGEE. CDR3 loop: CASSVEGGQYETQYF. CDR3 nucleotide sequence: TGTGCCAGCAGCGTAGAGGGAGGGCAATACGAGACCCAGTACTTC.

This clonotype was recorded many times. V usage is TRBV6-2 or TRBV6-3 and J usage is TRBJ2-3; TRBD1 matches at 7 bases. Per the germline V gene, CDR1 is MNHEY and CDR2 is SVGEGT. CDR3 length equals 15 residues. Trimming took 2 bases from V and 5 from J; bases not matched to a gene: 7. The CDR3 DNA reads TGTGCCAGCAGTTACGAGAGGGGGCTGGGAGATACGCAGTATTTT. The encoded protein is CASSYERGLGDTQYF.

Only a few counts were recorded for this clonotype. The V gene is TRBV4-2, the J gene TRBJ2-7, with a tentative D call TRBD2 (5 bases). Germline CDR1 LGHNA, CDR2 YNFKEQ. With 2 bases removed from V and 4 bases from J, the gap between germline ends came to 21 bases. CDR3 size: 17 residues. The CDR3 DNA follows: TGTGCCAGCAGCCAAATACTCCGAGGGAGTAACTATTACGAGCAGTACTTC. This translates into CASSQILRGSNYYEQYF.

This clonotype came up a few times. This rearrangement joins TRBV20-1 to TRBJ1-1; 8 bases match TRBD1. V was clipped by 7 bases and J by 5 bases; unmatched bases: 9. This CDR3 is built from 13 residues. Germline V gene lookup returns CDR1 DFQATT and CDR2 SNEGSKA (reference sequence). The CDR3 DNA is TGCAGTGTAATTACAGGGGGGGAGACTGAAGCTTTCTTT. Translated, it gives CSVITGGETEAFF.

This rearrangement joins TRBV11-2 to TRBJ2-1, with 10 positions matching TRBD2. CDR3 length: 16 residues. Germline-derived CDR1 and CDR2 are SGHAT and FQNNGV. The junction had 9 bases not matched to a gene; V was cut back by 3 bases and J by 7 bases. CDR3 loop: CASSFPPGLAINEQFF. In DNA form, the CDR3 reads TGTGCCAGCAGCTTCCCGCCGGGACTAGCGATAAATGAGCAGTTCTTC.

This clonotype showed up just a few times. This chain uses TRBV10-3 with TRBJ2-7; TRBD1 or TRBD2 may be the D gene (5 bases each). The CDR3 is 11 amino acids. V lost 6 bases, J lost 5 bases, and 8 bases lay in between. Germline V CDR1 and CDR2: ENHRY, SYGVKD. CDR3 bases: TGTGCCATCAGCGGGGACGACGAGCAGTACTTC. Translation: CAISGDDEQYF.

J is TRBJ2-7 and V is TRBV24-1; D is ambiguous. The length of the CDR3 is 12 residues. The germline V and J ends were trimmed by 6 bases and 2 bases, with 7 bases remaining between them. Germline CDR1 KGHDR, CDR2 SFDVKD. In DNA, the CDR3 is TGTGCCACCAGTCCAGGAACCTACGAGCAGTACTTC. Translating it yields CATSPGTYEQYF.

The chain joins TRBV20-1 to TRBJ2-7, with TRBD1 as a possible D gene (6 bases). Germline V lookup: CDR1 DFQATT, CDR2 SNEGSKA (reference sequence). V was clipped by 0 bases and J by 7 bases, with 13 bases between them. This CDR3 has 13 amino acids. CDR3 bases: TGCAGTGCTAGAGAGGGGGCGTGGAGGGAGCAGTACTTC. This translates into CSAREGAWREQYF.